A single sample is the source of the 18 T cell receptor beta chains below, sequenced in a study of identical twins. TCRdb re-analysed the 5' RACE reads in MiXCR, keeping a single row per CDR3 protein. The sample holds under 1 million distinct CDR3 sequences, more than 9% seen once. The data also belong to a second study, concerning yellow fever vaccine responses in identical twins.

Sequencing was performed on PBMCs. Receptors originate from a woman aged 18-29 years in good health.

A few counts support this clonotype. In DNA form, the CDR3 reads TGTGCCAGCAGCTTAACTCTCGGGGGCCAGACGGCGTTCTTC. It codes for CASSLTLGGQTAFF. The chain uses TRBV7-2 and TRBJ2-1; the D call may be TRBD1 or TRBD2 (6 bases each). This CDR3 contains 14 residues. Germline CDR1 SGHTA, CDR2 FQGNSA. Trimming shortened V by 2 bases and J by 15 bases, and 20 bases separated the two germline ends.

The chain joins TRBV3-1 to TRBJ2-2; D might be TRBD1 (5 bases). Germline assignment: CDR1 LGHDT and CDR2 YNNKEL (reference sequence). The ends were cut back, 0 bases at V and 13 bases at J, with 24 bases in the middle. The CDR3 has 17 amino acids. CDR3 amino acids: CASSQDLRTPVVFGLFF. The CDR3 DNA reads as TGTGCCAGCAGCCAAGATTTGAGGACACCCGTCGTCTTTGGGCTGTTTTTT.

This clonotype was recorded many times. The chain links TRBV11-1 to TRBJ2-1; D possibly uses TRBD1 or TRBD2 (5 bases each). The ends were cut back, 5 bases at V and 4 bases at J, with 24 bases in the middle. This CDR3 has 18 residues. Germline assignment: CDR1 SGHAT and CDR2 FQDESV (reference sequence). The CDR3 here is CASSDHRDYRNPYNEQFF. The CDR3 coding sequence is TGTGCCAGCAGCGACCATCGCGACTACAGGAATCCATACAATGAGCAGTTCTTC.

This clonotype was picked up a small number of times. The rearrangement uses TRBV7-6 and TRBJ1-5, with 7 bases that match TRBD1. The CDR3 sequence is 18 residues long. V gave up 5 bases and J gave up 1 base; unmatched junction bases: 14. Germline V gene data show CDR1 as SGHVS and CDR2 as FNYEAQ. CDR3 bases: TGTGCCAGCAGCCCGGCGGCACAGGGGTTTTGGAGCAATCAGCCCCAGCATTTT. This translates into CASSPAAQGFWSNQPQHF.

The table lists this clonotype with a few counts. The chain links TRBV11-2 to TRBJ1-2; perhaps TRBD1 as D (5 bases). CDR1 SGHAT and CDR2 FQNNGV come from the germline V gene. Trimming removed 3 bases at V and 4 bases at J, with 15 bases between. The CDR3 covers 15 residues. This CDR3 is CASSLFGTVPYGYTF. The CDR3 DNA reads as TGTGCCAGCAGCTTGTTTGGGACGGTCCCCTATGGCTACACCTTC. Full variable domain (outside the CDR3, taken from reference TRBV11-2 and TRBJ1-2): EAGVAQSPRYKIIEKRQSVAFWCNPISGHATLYWYQQILGQGPKLLIQFQNNGVVDDSQLPKDRFSAERLKGVDSTLKIQPAKLEDSAVYLCASSLFGTVPYGYTFGSGTRLTVV.

This clonotype was seen more than once but under ten times. The chain links TRBV12-3 or TRBV12-4 to TRBJ1-1; no firm D call. This CDR3 is built from 13 residues. V dropped 7 bases and J dropped 4 bases, with 13 bases sitting between them. The CDR3 coding sequence is TGTGCCAGCACCCTGCACGGAGGCACTGAAGCTTTCTTT. Translation: CASTLHGGTEAFF.

The table lists this clonotype with many counts. The rearrangement uses TRBV19 and TRBJ2-1, with 7 bases that match TRBD2. V trimming: 6 bases; J trimming: 3 bases; junction bases outside the gene matches: 8. CDR1 and CDR2 from the germline V gene are LNHDA and SQIVND (reference sequence). The CDR3 consists of 15 residues. The CDR3 coding sequence is TGTGCCAGTAGAGGTCTAGCGGAGATCTACAATGAGCAGTTCTTC. Translating gives CASRGLAEIYNEQFF.

A few counts support this clonotype. V is TRBV25-1 and J is TRBJ1-5, with a tentative D call TRBD1 (6 bases). Trimming left V 1 base short and J 8 bases short, with 12 bases between. Germline V gives CDR1 MGHDK, CDR2 SYGVNS. CDR3 length equals 14 residues. CDR3 amino acids: CASSEWGRGEPQHF. The CDR3 nucleotides read TGTGCCAGCAGTGAATGGGGCAGGGGTGAGCCCCAGCATTTT.

This rearrangement joins TRBV5-6 to TRBJ2-1, with D possibly TRBD2 on 5 matching bases. The germline gives CDR1 SGHDT, CDR2 YYEEEE. The V end lost 3 bases, the J end lost 1 base, and 17 bases lay between the germline ends. The CDR3 runs to 17 residues. CDR3 loop: CASSYADHRGSYNEQFF. CDR3 DNA sequence: TGTGCCAGCAGCTACGCCGACCACCGAGGGTCCTACAATGAGCAGTTCTTC.

This clonotype was observed many times. The chain is built from TRBV15 and TRBJ1-1; no definite D call. CDR1 is LNHNV and CDR2 is YYDKDF in the germline V gene (reference sequence). With 6 bases removed from V and 4 bases from J, the gap between germline ends came to 12 bases. CDR3 size: 13 residues. This chain's CDR3 is CATSLDRGTEAFF. CDR3 nucleotides: TGTGCCACCAGTCTCGACCGTGGCACTGAAGCTTTCTTT.

In this sample, this clonotype turned up a few times. The chain recombines TRBV20-1 with TRBJ2-1; weak D call: TRBD2 (6 bases). The CDR3 loop spans 14 amino acids. Trimming took off 5 bases at V and 0 bases at J, with 11 bases between the two ends. Germline V gives CDR1 DFQATT, CDR2 SNEGSKA (reference sequence). The CDR3 loop is CSALVADSYNEQFF. In DNA form, the CDR3 reads TGCAGTGCTCTCGTAGCGGACTCCTACAATGAGCAGTTCTTC.

This clonotype showed up just a few times. The rearrangement joins TRBV11-3 to TRBJ2-1, with 7 bases that match TRBD2. The CDR3 is 13 amino acids. The germline gives CDR1 SGHNT, CDR2 YENEEA. After removal of 5 bases from V and 5 bases from J, the junction contained 3 bases not matched to a gene. The DNA for the CDR3 is TGTGCCAGCAGCGGGCGGGGGAACAATGAGCAGTTCTTC. Translated: CASSGRGNNEQFF.

In this sample, this clonotype turned up a few times. The gene calls are TRBV15 and TRBJ2-3; D gene uncertain. Germline values: CDR1 LNHNV, CDR2 YYDKDF (reference sequence). V lost 0 bases and J 1 base, leaving 11 bases between the germline ends. The CDR3 loop spans 16 amino acids. CDR3 bases: TGTGCCACCAGCAGAGATAGTAGACGAGGCACAGATACGCAGTATTTT. Translation: CATSRDSRRGTDTQYF.

The chain is built from TRBV6-1 and TRBJ1-1; maybe TRBD1 (5 bases). This CDR3 spans 14 amino acids. The V gene lost 8 bases and the J gene lost 0 bases, with 13 bases spanning the gap. Germline-derived CDR1 and CDR2 are MNHNS and SASEGT. The CDR3 DNA reads TGTGCCAGCGAGAGAAGCAGGGTGAACACTGAAGCTTTCTTT. This codes for CASERSRVNTEAFF.

This clonotype was observed a handful of times. This chain links TRBV3-1 with TRBJ2-2, with D perhaps matching TRBD2 (5 bases). The CDR3 is made up of 14 amino acids. Trimming took off 3 bases at V and 1 base at J, with 6 bases between the two ends. Looked up from germline, CDR1 is LGHDT and CDR2 is YNNKEL (reference sequence). The CDR3, as DNA: TGTGCCAGCAGCCATGCGGGGAACACCGGGGAGCTGTTTTTT. Translation: CASSHAGNTGELFF.

This clonotype was found a few times. The chain joins TRBV12-3 or TRBV12-4 to TRBJ1-2, with TRBD1 identical over 7 bases. CDR3 length equals 12 residues. J gave up 8 bases and V 5 bases, and 5 bases lay outside the gene matches. The CDR3 coding sequence is TGTGCCAGCAGTCGACAGGGAATAGGCTACACCTTC. This translates into CASSRQGIGYTF.

This clonotype occurred a few times. The genes are TRBV3-1 and TRBJ1-5; a possible D gene is TRBD1 (5 bases). Looked up from germline, CDR1 is LGHDT and CDR2 is YNNKEL (reference sequence). The CDR3 extends over 13 amino acids. The V and J ends lost 4 bases and 5 bases respectively, with 9 bases between them. CDR3 coding DNA: TGTGCCAGCAGCCGGGGGACGTATCAGCCCCAGCATTTT. As protein: CASSRGTYQPQHF.

This chain joins TRBV5-5 and TRBJ2-2; D is unresolved. V was pared by 1 base and J by 4 bases, with 17 bases between. Germline V gene sequence: CDR1 SGHKS, CDR2 YYEKEE (reference sequence). This CDR3 spans 17 amino acids. The CDR3 DNA sequence: TGTGCCAGCAGCTTGAACTTTTGGCAGGCAAGCACCGGGGAGCTGTTTTTT. This translates into CASSLNFWQASTGELFF.